The sequence of this T cell receptor (beta chain) was determined in a study of shared clonotypes between healthy human individuals. Study results and limitations: Larger estimated richness was generally seen in naive subsets than in memory subsets.

Trimming cost V 4 bases and J 5 bases, with 17 bases left between them. The length of the CDR3 is 15 residues. Per germline, CDR1 MNHNS and CDR2 SASEGT. Every donor was a Caucasian adult from Nashville, Tennessee. Turning to this clone: Its specificity is unknown.

TCRdb keeps only in-frame clones here, not all; method: immunoSEQ multiplex PCR. The table has about 1.5 million clones, roughly 96% seen once. The rearrangement links TRBV6-1 to TRBJ2-5; D remains ambiguous. Specimen: naive CD4+ T cells sorted from blood. Subset described: CD45RA+ positively selected. This sequence was found in a man aged 30 to 39 in good health. The CDR3 is CASSGHKTVGETQYF. In DNA, the CDR3 is TGTGCCAGCAGTGGGCATAAGACCGTAGGGGAGACCCAGTACTTC.